Below are 17 T cell receptor beta chains sequenced from a single sample in a study of PD-L1 blockade in urothelial cancer. Profiled with immunoSEQ multiplex PCR; TCRdb holds only in-frame clones, not every one. Here the sample spans 90,000 to 120,000 clones, about 85% being singletons. The material sequenced was PBMCs, taken around atezolizumab (anti-PD-L1) treatment. The origin of the receptors is a man aged 50 to 59 with urothelial cancer.

The V gene is TRBV6-6, the J gene TRBJ2-7; 14 bases line up with TRBD2. Germline lookup yields CDR1 MNHNY and CDR2 SVGAGI (reference sequence). V lost 5 bases and J lost 4; bases outside the gene matches: 4. This CDR3 has 15 amino acids. The CDR3 sequence: CASSRRTSGRYEQYF. CDR3 in DNA: TGTGCCAGCAGTAGGAGGACTAGCGGGAGGTACGAGCAGTACTTC.

The rearrangement joins TRBV13 to TRBJ1-4, with TRBD1 identical over 8 bases. CDR1 is PRHDT, CDR2 FYEKMQ, per germline (reference sequence). The V gene end was trimmed by 0 bases and the J gene end by 5 bases; junction bases not matched to a gene: 14. There are 19 residues in the CDR3. CDR3 in amino acids: CASSLGLREPGGGNEKLFF. DNA for the CDR3: TGTGCCAGCAGCTTAGGCCTAAGGGAACCAGGGGGCGGAAATGAAAAACTGTTTTTT. Supplemented by reference TRBV13 and TRBJ1-4, the full variable domain reads AAGVIQSPRHLIKEKRETATLKCYPIPRHDTVYWYQQGPGQDPQFLISFYEKMQSDKGSIPDRFSAQQFSDYHSELNMSSLELGDSALYFCASSLGLREPGGGNEKLFFGSGTQLSVL.

The V call is TRBV15, the J call TRBJ1-1; a weak D match, TRBD1 (5 bases). This CDR3 has 14 amino acids. Germline V gives CDR1 LNHNV, CDR2 YYDKDF (reference sequence). Trimming took off 1 base at V and 2 bases at J, with 8 bases between the two ends. The CDR3 reads CATSRGGHNTEAFF. The CDR3 DNA is TGTGCCACCAGCAGAGGAGGACATAACACTGAAGCTTTCTTT.

Points on this clone: This same CDR3 is encoded by further DNA sequences in the sample. The CDR3 protein is CASSLGGSSYNEQFF. The CDR3 DNA reads TGTGCCAGCAGCTTGGGGGGGAGCTCCTACAATGAGCAGTTCTTC. This chain connects TRBV11-2 to TRBJ2-1; 7 nucleotides line up with TRBD2. Germline CDR1 and CDR2: SGHAT and FQNNGV. The length of the CDR3 is 15 residues. V dropped 3 bases and J dropped 0; count of bases not matched to a gene: 2. Combining the CDR3 with reference TRBV11-2 and TRBJ2-1 gives the whole variable domain EAGVAQSPRYKIIEKRQSVAFWCNPISGHATLYWYQQILGQGPKLLIQFQNNGVVDDSQLPKDRFSAERLKGVDSTLKIQPAKLEDSAVYLCASSLGGSSYNEQFFGPGTRLTVL.

The chain combines TRBV5-4 with TRBJ1-3, with 8 bases matching TRBD1. There are 16 residues in the CDR3. The germline CDR1 and CDR2 sequences are SGHNT and YYREEE (reference sequence). J was trimmed by 0 bases and V by 3 bases; bases with no gene match: 5. The CDR3 DNA sequence: TGTGCCAGCAGCTCAGGGGGCCAGAGCTCTGGAAACACCATATATTTT. It specifies CASSSGGQSSGNTIYF. The whole variable domain, remainder taken from reference TRBV5-4 and TRBJ1-3, is ETGVTQSPTHLIKTRGQQVTLRCSSQSGHNTVSWYQQALGQGPQFIFQYYREEENGRGNFPPRFSGLQFPNYSSELNVNALELDDSALYLCASSSGGQSSGNTIYFGEGSWLTVV.

The chain has TRBV5-1 and TRBJ1-6; 7 nucleotides line up with TRBD1. The CDR3 has 13 residues. V lost 6 bases and J lost 5; bases outside the gene matches: 2. CDR1 is SGHRS, CDR2 YFSETQ, per germline. The CDR3 nucleotides read TGCGCCAGCACCACAGGGGATAATTCACCCCTCCACTTT. Translating gives CASTTGDNSPLHF.

This chain connects TRBV7-3 to TRBJ1-1; TRBD1 matches 9 bases. Germline CDR1 SGHTA, CDR2 FQGTGA. CDR3 length: 17 residues. J was trimmed by 0 bases and V by 3 bases; bases with no gene match: 8. The CDR3: CASSLTGQGTMNTEAFF. DNA of the CDR3: TGTGCCAGCAGCTTGACGGGACAGGGCACCATGAACACTGAAGCTTTCTTT.

V and J are TRBV18 and TRBJ1-5; D is perhaps TRBD1 (6 bases). Germline CDR1 and CDR2: KGHSH and LQKENI. The CDR3 loop spans 16 amino acids. Between the trimmed V and J ends, which lost 2 bases and 7 bases, there was a span of 18 bases. The CDR3 spells CASSPDAPRGVQPQHF. The CDR3 bases are TGTGCCAGCTCACCAGATGCGCCCAGGGGAGTCCAGCCCCAGCATTTT.

The gene calls are TRBV4-2 and TRBJ2-3; 9 bases map to TRBD2. The V gene end was trimmed by 5 bases and the J gene end by 5 bases; junction bases not matched to a gene: 11. Germline V gene data show CDR1 as LGHNA and CDR2 as YNFKEQ. The CDR3 totals 16 residues. CDR3 nucleotides: TGTGCCAGCAGCAGGGCCCGTAGCGGGAGTGGAGATACGCAGTATTTT. Residues: CASSRARSGSGDTQYF.

This chain connects TRBV5-1 to TRBJ2-1, with no clear D. Trimming removed 4 bases from V and 5 bases from J, with 16 bases in between. There are 15 residues in the CDR3. Germline-derived CDR1 and CDR2 are SGHRS and YFSETQ. In nucleotides, the CDR3 is TGCGCCAGCAGCAAATCCCGCCTATCCGACAATGAGCAGTTCTTC. It is translated as CASSKSRLSDNEQFF.

This clone has a single count. The chain employs TRBV19 and TRBJ2-7; 9 bases are shared with TRBD2. This CDR3 has 16 amino acids. Germline V lookup: CDR1 LNHDA, CDR2 SQIVND (reference sequence). V was clipped by 5 bases and J by 0 bases; unmatched bases: 8. The CDR3 coding sequence is TGTGCCAGTAGTCCTCGTGATAGCGGGAGCTCCTACGAGCAGTACTTC. It yields the protein CASSPRDSGSSYEQYF.

CDR3 sequence (DNA): TGTGCCAGCAGCTCACTAGCGACCTCCTACGAGCAGTACTTC. This sequence encodes CASSSLATSYEQYF. The chain joins TRBV7-2 to TRBJ2-7, with 7 nucleotides matching TRBD2. Germline lookup yields CDR1 SGHTA and CDR2 FQGNSA. The CDR3 contains 14 residues. The J segment lost 0 bases and the V segment lost 4 bases, leaving 3 bases of the junction unmatched.

The V and J genes are TRBV27 and TRBJ1-4; TRBD1 is a possible D gene (6 bases). Germline V lookup: CDR1 MNHEY, CDR2 SMNVEV (reference sequence). This CDR3 contains 16 residues. Trimming pared 0 bases from V and 5 bases from J, leaving 13 bases between. The CDR3, as DNA: TGTGCCAGCAGTTTATCGATGAGGGGGAGAAATGAAAAACTGTTTTTT. As protein: CASSLSMRGRNEKLFF. The entire variable domain, with the rest obtained from reference TRBV27 and TRBJ1-4, is as follows: EAQVTQNPRYLITVTGKKLTVTCSQNMNHEYMSWYRQDPGLGLRQIYYSMNVEVTDKGDVPEGYKVSRKEKRNFPLILESPSPNQTSLYFCASSLSMRGRNEKLFFGSGTQLSVL.

The chain is built from TRBV19 and TRBJ1-2; 9 bases line up with TRBD1. The V gene's germline CDR1 is LNHDA and CDR2 SQIVND (reference sequence). The V and J ends lost 5 bases and 4 bases, in that order; junction bases with no gene match: 2. This CDR3 is built from 13 residues. Here the CDR3 DNA reads TGTGCCAGTAGTCTGGGACAGGGCTATGGCTACACCTTC. Protein sequence: CASSLGQGYGYTF.

The chain couples TRBV27 to TRBJ2-3, with 8 bases lining up with TRBD2. The CDR3 is 14 residues long. Germline CDR1 reads MNHEY; CDR2 reads SMNVEV (reference sequence). J was trimmed by 1 base and V by 7 bases; bases with no gene match: 4. The CDR3 here is CASNGRGGTDTQYF. As DNA, the CDR3 is TGTGCCAGCAACGGGAGGGGGGGCACAGATACGCAGTATTTT.

This clone was observed a single time. This chain uses TRBV7-9 with TRBJ2-1; 8 positions agree with TRBD1. CDR1 SEHNR and CDR2 FQNEAQ come from the germline V gene (reference sequence). J lost 8 bases, V lost 5 bases, and 2 bases had no gene match. The CDR3 is made up of 12 amino acids. CDR3: CASSPTGDEQFF. The CDR3 nucleotides read TGTGCCAGCAGCCCGACAGGGGATGAGCAGTTCTTC.

V and J are TRBV4-1 and TRBJ2-2; 8 bases fit TRBD2. The length of the CDR3 is 16 residues. Losses at the gene ends were 2 bases for V and 6 bases for J; bases not matched to a gene: 8. The germline V gene encodes CDR1 MGHRA and CDR2 YSYEKL. As DNA, the CDR3 is TGCGCCAGCAGCCAATTTGGGACTAGTCTGGCCGGGGAGCTGTTTTTT. This translates into CASSQFGTSLAGELFF.